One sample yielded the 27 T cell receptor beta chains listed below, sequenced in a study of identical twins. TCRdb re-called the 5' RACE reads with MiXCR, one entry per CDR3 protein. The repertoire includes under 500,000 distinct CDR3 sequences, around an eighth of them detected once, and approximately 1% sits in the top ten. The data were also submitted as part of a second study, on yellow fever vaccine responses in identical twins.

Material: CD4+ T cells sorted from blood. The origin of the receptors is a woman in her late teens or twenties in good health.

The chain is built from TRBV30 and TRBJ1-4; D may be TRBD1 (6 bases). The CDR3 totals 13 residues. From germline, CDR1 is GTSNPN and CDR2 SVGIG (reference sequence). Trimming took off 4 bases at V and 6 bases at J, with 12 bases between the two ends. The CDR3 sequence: CAWNHRVDEKLFF. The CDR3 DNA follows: TGTGCCTGGAACCACAGGGTTGATGAAAAACTGTTTTTT.

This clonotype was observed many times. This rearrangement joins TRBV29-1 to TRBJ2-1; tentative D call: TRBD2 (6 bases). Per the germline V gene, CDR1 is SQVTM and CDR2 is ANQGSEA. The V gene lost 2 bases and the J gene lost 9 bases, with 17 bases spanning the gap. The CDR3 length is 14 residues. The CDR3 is CSVEPISGNSEQFF. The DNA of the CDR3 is TGCAGCGTTGAACCCATTAGCGGCAACAGTGAGCAGTTCTTC.

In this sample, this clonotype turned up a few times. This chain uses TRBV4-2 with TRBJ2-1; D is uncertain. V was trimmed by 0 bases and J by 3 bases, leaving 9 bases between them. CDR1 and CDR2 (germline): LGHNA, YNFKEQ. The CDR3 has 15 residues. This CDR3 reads CASSQDGIVYNEQFF. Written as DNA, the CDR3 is TGTGCCAGCAGCCAAGATGGAATAGTCTACAATGAGCAGTTCTTC.

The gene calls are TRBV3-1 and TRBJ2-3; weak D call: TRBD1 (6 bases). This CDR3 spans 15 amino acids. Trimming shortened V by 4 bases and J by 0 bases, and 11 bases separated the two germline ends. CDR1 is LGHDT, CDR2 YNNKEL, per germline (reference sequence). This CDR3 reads CASSPRDISTDTQYF. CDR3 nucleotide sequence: TGTGCCAGCAGCCCCCGGGACATCAGCACAGATACGCAGTATTTT.

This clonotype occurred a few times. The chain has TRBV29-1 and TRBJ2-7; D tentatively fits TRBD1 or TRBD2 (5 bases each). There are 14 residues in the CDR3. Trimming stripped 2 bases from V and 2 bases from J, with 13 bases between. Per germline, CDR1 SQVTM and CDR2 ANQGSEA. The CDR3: CSVEIRDGPYEQYF. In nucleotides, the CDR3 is TGCAGCGTTGAAATCCGGGACGGCCCCTACGAGCAGTACTTC.

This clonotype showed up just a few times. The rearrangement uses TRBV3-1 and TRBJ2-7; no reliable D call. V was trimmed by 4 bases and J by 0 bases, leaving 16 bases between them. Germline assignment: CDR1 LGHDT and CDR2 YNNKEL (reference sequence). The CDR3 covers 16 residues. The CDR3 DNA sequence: TGTGCCAGCAGCCCAAGGTCCGTGGGCCCCTCCTACGAGCAGTACTTC. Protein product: CASSPRSVGPSYEQYF.

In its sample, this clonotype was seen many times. The CDR3 spells CASSLKDSLYEQYF. CDR3 nucleotide sequence: TGTGCCAGCAGTTTGAAGGACAGCCTATACGAGCAGTACTTC. V gene TRBV12-3 or TRBV12-4 combines with J gene TRBJ2-7; tentatively, D is TRBD1 (6 bases). V lost 3 bases to trimming and J lost 4 bases, with 13 bases between them. There are 14 residues in the CDR3.

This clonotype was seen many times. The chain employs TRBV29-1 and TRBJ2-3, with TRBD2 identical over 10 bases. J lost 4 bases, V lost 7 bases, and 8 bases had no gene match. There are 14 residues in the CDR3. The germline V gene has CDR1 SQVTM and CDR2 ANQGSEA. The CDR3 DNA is TGCAGCGGTACGAGCGGGGGGGGCGCAGATACGCAGTATTTT. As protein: CSGTSGGGADTQYF.

CDR3 sequence reads: CASSEREGYSYEQYF. In nucleotides, the CDR3 is TGTGCCAGCAGCGAGCGGGAGGGATATTCCTACGAGCAGTACTTC. The rearrangement links TRBV6-1 to TRBJ2-7, with 10 positions matching TRBD2. The CDR3 totals 15 residues. The germline CDR1 and CDR2 sequences are MNHNS and SASEGT. The J segment lost 1 base and the V segment lost 6 bases, leaving 6 bases of the junction unmatched.

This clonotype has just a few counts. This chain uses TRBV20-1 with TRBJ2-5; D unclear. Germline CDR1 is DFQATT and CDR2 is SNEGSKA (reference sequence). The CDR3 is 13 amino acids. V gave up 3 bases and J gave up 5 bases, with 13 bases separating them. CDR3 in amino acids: CSASPYERETQYF. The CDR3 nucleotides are TGCAGTGCTAGTCCCTACGAGAGGGAGACCCAGTACTTC.

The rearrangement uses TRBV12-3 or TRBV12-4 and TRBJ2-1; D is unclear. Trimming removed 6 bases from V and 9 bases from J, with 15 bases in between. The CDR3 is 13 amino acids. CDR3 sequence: CASRPRSLGEQFF. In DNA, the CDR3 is TGTGCCAGCAGACCCCGCTCGCTAGGTGAGCAGTTCTTC.

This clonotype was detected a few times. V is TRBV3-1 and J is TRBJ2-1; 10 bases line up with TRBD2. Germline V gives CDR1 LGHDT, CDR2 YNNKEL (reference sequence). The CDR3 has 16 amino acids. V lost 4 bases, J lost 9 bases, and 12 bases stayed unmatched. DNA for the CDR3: TGTGCCAGCAGCCCAGTGAGCGGGAGGGCCGTAGGTGAGCAGTTCTTC. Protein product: CASSPVSGRAVGEQFF.

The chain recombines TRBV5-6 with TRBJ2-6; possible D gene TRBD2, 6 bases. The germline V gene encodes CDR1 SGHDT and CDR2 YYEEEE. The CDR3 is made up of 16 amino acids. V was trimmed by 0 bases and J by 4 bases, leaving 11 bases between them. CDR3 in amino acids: CASSLVSGGGANVLTF. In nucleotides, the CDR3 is TGTGCCAGCAGCTTGGTTTCCGGGGGAGGGGCCAACGTCCTGACTTTC.

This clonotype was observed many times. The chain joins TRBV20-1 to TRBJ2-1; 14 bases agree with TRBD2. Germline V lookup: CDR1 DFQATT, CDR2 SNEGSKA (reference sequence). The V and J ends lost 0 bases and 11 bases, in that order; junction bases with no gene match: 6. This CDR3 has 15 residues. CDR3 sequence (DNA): TGCAGTGCTAGAGATTCGACTAGCGGGAGGGATCAGCAGTTCTTC. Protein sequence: CSARDSTSGRDQQFF.

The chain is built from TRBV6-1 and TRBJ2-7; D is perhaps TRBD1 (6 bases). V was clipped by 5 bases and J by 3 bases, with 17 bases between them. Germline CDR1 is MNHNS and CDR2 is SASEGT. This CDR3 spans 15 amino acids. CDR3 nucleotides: TGTGCCAGCAGTATCCTAGCCAGGGGAGTCTACGAGCAGTACTTC. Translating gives CASSILARGVYEQYF.

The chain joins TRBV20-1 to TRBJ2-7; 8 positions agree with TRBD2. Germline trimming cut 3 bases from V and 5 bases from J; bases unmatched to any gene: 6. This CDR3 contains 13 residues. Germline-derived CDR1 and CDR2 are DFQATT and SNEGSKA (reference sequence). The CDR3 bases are TGCAGTGCTAGCACGGGAGGGCCCCACGAGCAGTACTTC. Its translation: CSASTGGPHEQYF.

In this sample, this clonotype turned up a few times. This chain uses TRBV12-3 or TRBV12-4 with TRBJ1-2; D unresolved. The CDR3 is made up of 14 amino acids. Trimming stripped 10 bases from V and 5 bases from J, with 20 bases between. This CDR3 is CATGPPLEFYGYTF. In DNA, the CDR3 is TGTGCCACCGGCCCCCCGCTGGAGTTTTATGGCTACACCTTC.

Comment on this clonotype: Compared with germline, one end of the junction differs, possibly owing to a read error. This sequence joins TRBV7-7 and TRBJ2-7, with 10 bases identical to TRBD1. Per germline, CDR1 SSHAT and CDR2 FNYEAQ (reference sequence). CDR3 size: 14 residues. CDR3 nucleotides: TGTGCTAGCAGCCCCGGGACAGGGGTTAACGAGCAGTACTTC. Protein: CASSPGTGVNEQYF.

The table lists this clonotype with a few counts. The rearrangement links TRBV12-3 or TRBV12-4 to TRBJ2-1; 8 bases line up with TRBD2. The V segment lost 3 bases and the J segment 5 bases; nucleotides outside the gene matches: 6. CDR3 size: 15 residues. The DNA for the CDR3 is TGTGCCAGCAGTTTCGGGGGGGGCACAAACAATGAGCAGTTCTTC. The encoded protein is CASSFGGGTNNEQFF.

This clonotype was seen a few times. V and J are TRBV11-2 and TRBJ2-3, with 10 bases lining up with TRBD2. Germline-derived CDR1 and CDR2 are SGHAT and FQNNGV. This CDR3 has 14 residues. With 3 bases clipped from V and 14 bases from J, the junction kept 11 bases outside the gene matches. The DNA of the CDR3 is TGTGCCAGCAGCTTTCCCGGGACTAGCGAGAGTTTGTATTTT. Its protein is CASSFPGTSESLYF.

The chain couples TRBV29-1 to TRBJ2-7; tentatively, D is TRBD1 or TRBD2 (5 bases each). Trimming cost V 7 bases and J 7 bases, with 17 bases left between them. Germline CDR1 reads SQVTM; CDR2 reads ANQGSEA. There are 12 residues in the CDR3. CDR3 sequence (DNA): TGCAGCGGCTGGGACCCCCCGGGGGAGCAGTACTTC. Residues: CSGWDPPGEQYF.

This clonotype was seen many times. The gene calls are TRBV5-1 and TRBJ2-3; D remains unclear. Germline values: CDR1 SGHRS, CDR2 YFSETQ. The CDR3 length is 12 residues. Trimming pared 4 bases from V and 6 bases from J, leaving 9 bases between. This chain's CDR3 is CASSVHSDTQYF. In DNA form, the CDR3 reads TGCGCCAGCAGCGTACACAGCGATACGCAGTATTTT. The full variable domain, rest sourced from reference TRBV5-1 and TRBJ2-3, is KAGVTQTPRYLIKTRGQQVTLSCSPISGHRSVSWYQQTPGQGLQFLFEYFSETQRNKGNFPGRFSGRQFSNSRSEMNVSTLELGDSALYLCASSVHSDTQYFGPGTRLTVL.

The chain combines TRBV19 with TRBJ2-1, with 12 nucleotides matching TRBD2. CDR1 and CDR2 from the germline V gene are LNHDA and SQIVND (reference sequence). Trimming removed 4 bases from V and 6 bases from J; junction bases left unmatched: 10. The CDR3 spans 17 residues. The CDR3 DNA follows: TGTGCCAGTAGTAAGTGGGGCCTAGCGGGAGGGAGCAATGAGCAGTTCTTC. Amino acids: CASSKWGLAGGSNEQFF.

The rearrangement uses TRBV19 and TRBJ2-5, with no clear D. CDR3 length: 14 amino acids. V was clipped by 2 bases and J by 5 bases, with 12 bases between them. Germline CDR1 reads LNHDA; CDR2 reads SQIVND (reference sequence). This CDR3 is CASSITVSGETQYF. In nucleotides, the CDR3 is TGTGCCAGTAGTATAACAGTGTCTGGGGAGACCCAGTACTTC.

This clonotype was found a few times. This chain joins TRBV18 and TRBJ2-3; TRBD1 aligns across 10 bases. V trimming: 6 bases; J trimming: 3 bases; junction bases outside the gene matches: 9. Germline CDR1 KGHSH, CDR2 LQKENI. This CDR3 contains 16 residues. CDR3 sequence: CASSPTGGLMTDTQYF. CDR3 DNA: TGTGCCAGCTCCCCGACAGGGGGCCTGATGACAGATACGCAGTATTTT.

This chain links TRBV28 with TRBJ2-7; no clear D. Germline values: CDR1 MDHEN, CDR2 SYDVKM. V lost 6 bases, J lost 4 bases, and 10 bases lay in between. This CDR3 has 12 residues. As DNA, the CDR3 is TGTGCCAGCAGCACCCGTGAGTACGAGCAGTACTTC. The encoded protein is CASSTREYEQYF.

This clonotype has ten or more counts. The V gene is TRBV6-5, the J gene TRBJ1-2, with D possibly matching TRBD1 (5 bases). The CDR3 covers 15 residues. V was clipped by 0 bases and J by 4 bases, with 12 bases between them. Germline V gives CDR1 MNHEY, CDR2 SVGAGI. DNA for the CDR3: TGTGCCAGCAGTTACTCTATAGGCGGGACCTATGGCTACACCTTC. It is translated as CASSYSIGGTYGYTF.